This T cell receptor beta chain came from a study of PD-1 blockade in classical Hodgkin lymphoma. Time point reported: cycle 4 day 1 (C4D1), after 5 to 7 weeks of nivolumab. Every patient relapsed after autologous stem cell transplantation, and brentuximab vedotin exposure varied. Complete response, partial response or progressive disease was recorded as best response. The CDR3 consists of 15 residues. The V end lost 3 bases, the J end lost 3 bases, and 14 bases lay between the germline ends. Germline V gene sequence: CDR1 SGHTA, CDR2 FQGNSA. Libraries were prepared by immunoSEQ multiplex PCR; TCRdb keeps only in-frame clonotypes and omits some of them. Among 20,000 to 25,000 clones listed, roughly three quarters were seen once.

The clonotype originates from a human donor with classical Hodgkin lymphoma. The material was peripheral blood mononuclear cells (PBMCs), obtained before the fourth cycle of nivolumab. The chain carries TRBV7-2 and TRBJ1-1, with D maybe TRBD1 (5 bases). CDR3 amino acids: CASSLGPGGDTEAFF. In DNA form, the CDR3 reads TGTGCCAGCAGCTTGGGGCCCGGGGGTGACACTGAAGCTTTCTTT.